This record concerns one T cell receptor (beta chain) sequence. Antigen: not known. This entry belongs to a study of cytotoxic CD8 clonotypes in ibrutinib-treated CLL. At the level of the study: Within the patient group, some 11 were relapsed/refractory and 15 treatment-naive, and roughly 18 were IGHV unmutated. A median 12 months of treatment, range 6 to 36, preceded the collection of response samples. Study results and limitations: Collection times varied between progressing and sustained-remission patients.

Assay used: immunoSEQ multiplex PCR; TCRdb lists only in-frame clones, some missing. The sample holds 43,000 or so clones; 50% to 75% are singletons and the top ten take about 22%. The CDR3 spans 15 residues. Trimming at V came to 4 bases and at J to 0 bases, leaving 5 bases not matched to a gene. Looked up from germline, CDR1 is SGHTS and CDR2 is YDEGEE. The sequence came from a human donor with chronic lymphocytic leukemia. The sequencing here drew on PBMCs, taken after 24 months of ibrutinib treatment. This chain links TRBV5-8 with TRBJ1-1, with 8 bases identical to TRBD1. In DNA, the CDR3 is TGTGCCAGCAGCCCGGACAGGGCAATGAACACTGAAGCTTTCTTT. Amino acid sequence: CASSPDRAMNTEAFF.